A selection of T cell receptor beta chains follows, all from one sample in a study of graft-versus-host responses after intestinal transplantation. Repertoires were generated with immunoSEQ multiplex PCR, while TCRdb's copy carries only in-frame clones and drops some. The repertoire holds roughly 20,000 clones, with roughly two fifths as singletons. The material sequenced was alloreactive CD8+ T cells from a mixed lymphocyte reaction culture, taken before transplantation. The origin of the receptors is a human patient who was an organ donor for intestinal transplantation. CDR3s include the opening cysteine and the closing phenylalanine or tryptophan. D genes are given only for firm matches. The size entry is marked missing in some rows and otherwise reads once, few, many or a size class.

d_gene | abundance | j_gene | v_gene | CDR3aa | CDR3nt
- | medium-sized | TRBJ2-7 | TRBV14 | CASSQVDSYEQYF | TGTGCCAGCAGCCAAGTAGATTCCTACGAGCAGTACTTC
- | - | TRBJ2-7 | TRBV6-5 | CASSYSSPSYEQYF | TGTGCCAGCAGTTACTCGTCTCCATCCTACGAGCAGTACTTC
- | few | TRBJ2-3 | TRBV11-2 | CASSLGQDTQYF | TGTGCCAGCAGCTTGGGACAAGATACGCAGTATTTT
TRBD2 | few | TRBJ2-1 | TRBV4-2 | CASSLREGYNEQFF | TGTGCCAGCAGCTTGCGGGAGGGTTACAATGAGCAGTTCTTC
- | - | TRBJ2-1 | TRBV7-9 | CASSFSGHYNEQFF | TGTGCCAGCAGCTTCAGCGGGCACTACAATGAGCAGTTCTTC
- | few | TRBJ1-2 | TRBV4-3 | CASSQDPGPGYGYTF | TGCGCCAGCAGCCAAGATCCCGGGCCAGGCTATGGCTACACCTTC
- | - | TRBJ1-2 | TRBV7-9 | CASSGSGLGYTF | TGTGCCAGCAGCGGGTCAGGGCTTGGCTACACCTTC
- | - | TRBJ1-3 | TRBV2 | CASSEWTGVRRNTIYF | TGTGCCAGCAGTGAGTGGACGGGGGTACGGAGAAACACCATATATTTT
- | - | TRBJ1-2 | TRBV28 | CASQPGTTHEGYTF | TGTGCCAGTCAGCCCGGGACAACCCACGAAGGCTACACCTTC
TRBD1 | - | TRBJ2-7 | TRBV30 | CAWSWTGIYEQYF | TGTGCCTGGAGTTGGACAGGAATCTACGAGCAGTACTTC
TRBD2 | - | TRBJ2-7 | TRBV27 | CASSSGLLYEQYF | TGTGCCAGCAGTTCGGGACTACTTTACGAGCAGTACTTC
- | once | TRBJ2-7 | TRBV28 | CASRDGGAYEQYF | TGTGCCAGCAGGGACGGGGGCGCCTACGAGCAGTACTTC
- | few | TRBJ2-1 | TRBV6-5 | CASRRHRYNEQFF | TGTGCCAGCAGACGTCACAGATACAATGAGCAGTTCTTC
- | - | TRBJ2-2 | TRBV7-9 | CASSLVVPAATNTGELFF | TGTGCCAGCAGCTTAGTTGTACCCGCGGCCACGAACACCGGGGAGCTGTTTTTT
- | medium-sized | TRBJ1-3 | TRBV6-1 | CASSGLGRNTIYF | TGTGCCAGCAGTGGTTTGGGGAGAAACACCATATATTTT
- | - | TRBJ2-1 | TRBV7-2 | CASSPLCQFF | TGTGCCAGCAGTCCCCTCTGTCAGTTCTTC
- | - | TRBJ2-7 | TRBV11-1 | CASSSDSSEQYF | TGTGCCAGCAGCTCAGATTCATCCGAGCAGTACTTC
- | - | TRBJ2-7 | TRBV6-4 | CASSDSGTLGSYEQYF | TGTGCCAGCAGTGACTCAGGGACACTTGGCTCCTACGAGCAGTACTTC
- | - | TRBJ2-7 | TRBV6-5 | CASSSALGAYEQYF | TGTGCCAGCAGTTCCGCCCTAGGGGCCTACGAGCAGTACTTC
- | - | TRBJ1-2 | TRBV18 | CASSLYRVGYTF | TGTGCCAGCTCACTCTACAGGGTTGGCTACACCTTC